A selection of T cell receptor beta chains follows, all from one sample in a study of blood T cell repertoires in COVID-19. Some clones are missing from TCRdb's copy, which holds only in-frame ones; the method was immunoSEQ multiplex PCR. The data show around 200,000 clones, roughly 85% seen once. Sequenced input: PBMCs or T cells enriched from blood (not recorded which). These receptors all come from a woman in her thirties or forties with acute COVID-19. CDR3s include the opening cysteine and the closing phenylalanine or tryptophan. A D gene is named only where the DNA matches it firmly. Rows may omit the clone size; those that give it use once, few, many or a size class.

J gene | clone size | V gene | D gene | CDR3 DNA | CDR3 protein
TRBJ2-2 | NA | TRBV5-1 | NA | TGCGCCAGCAGCTTGGGTCACAGAGACAAGAACACCGGGGAGCTGTTTTTT | CASSLGHRDKNTGELFF
TRBJ2-1 | NA | TRBV27 | TRBD2 | TGTGCCAGCAGTACTAGCGGGGGGGCCGGGGAGCAGTTCTTC | CASSTSGGAGEQFF
TRBJ1-1 | NA | TRBV6-5 | TRBD1 | TGTGCCAGCAGGGTAGGGGGCGGCGGCACTGAAGCTTTCTTT | CASRVGGGGTEAFF
TRBJ1-1 | NA | TRBV10-3 | NA | TGTGCCATCAGTACCCCGGAGGACGGTGAAGCTTTCTTT | CAISTPEDGEAFF
TRBJ1-2 | NA | TRBV4-1 | TRBD1 | TGCGCCAGCAGCCAAGACAGGGGGTTAAGGTTAGGCTATGGCTACACCTTC | CASSQDRGLRLGYGYTF
TRBJ2-1 | NA | TRBV11-2 | TRBD2 | TGTGCCAGCAGCTTAGGACCCCAGCGGGGTTACAATGAGCAGTTCTTC | CASSLGPQRGYNEQFF
TRBJ2-3 | NA | TRBV11-2 | TRBD2 | TGTGCCAGCAGCTCACAAGGACTAGCGGGGGGTACGCAGTATTTT | CASSSQGLAGGTQYF
TRBJ1-1 | NA | TRBV18 | TRBD1 | TGTGCCAGCTCACAGGGGGCGACGGGCACTGAAGCTTTCTTT | CASSQGATGTEAFF
TRBJ2-2 | NA | TRBV18 | NA | TGTGCCAGCTCACGGACCGAGGGCCCGACCGCCGGGGAGCTGTTTTTT | CASSRTEGPTAGELFF
TRBJ1-5 | NA | TRBV27 | TRBD1 | TGTGCCAGCAGTTTAGGACAGGGGGCAGGGAGCAATCAGCCCCAGCATTTT | CASSLGQGAGSNQPQHF
TRBJ2-5 | few | TRBV11-2 | TRBD2 | TGTGCCAGCAGCTTACTATCCCCTCTTTCAGCGGGGGGTAAAGAGACCCAGTACTTC | CASSLLSPLSAGGKETQYF
TRBJ1-1 | NA | TRBV3-1/TRBV3-2 | NA | TGTGCCAGCAGCCAACTACAGGGTGAAGCTTTCTTT | CASSQLQGEAFF
TRBJ1-1 | NA | TRBV4-1 | NA | TGCGCCAGCAGCCAAACAGAGAACACTGAAGCTTTCTTT | CASSQTENTEAFF
TRBJ1-2 | few | TRBV5-1 | TRBD1 | TGCGCCAGCAGCTCCACAGGGGGACCCAACTATGGCTACACCTTC | CASSSTGGPNYGYTF
TRBJ2-1 | NA | TRBV4-1 | TRBD2 | TGCGCCAGCAGCCAGCTAGCGGGGTCCTACAATGAGCAGTTCTTC | CASSQLAGSYNEQFF
TRBJ2-7 | NA | TRBV3-1/TRBV3-2 | TRBD2 | TGTGCCAGCAGCCAAGGTCGTGGCGGGGGGGCCTACGAGCAGTACTTC | CASSQGRGGGAYEQYF
TRBJ1-5 | NA | TRBV21-1 | NA | TGTGCCAGCAGTAGCGCCGGGACAGGGACAGTCGGTGGCAATCAGCCCCAGCATTTT | CASSSAGTGTVGGNQPQHF
TRBJ1-1 | NA | TRBV7-9 | NA | TGTGCCAGCAGCTCGATGGGGGACTCGGGCACTGAAGCTTTCTTT | CASSSMGDSGTEAFF
TRBJ1-2 | once | TRBV9 | TRBD1 | TGTGCCAGCAGCTCCCTACAGGGGGCTTCAGGCTACACCTTC | CASSSLQGASGYTF
TRBJ2-7 | NA | TRBV7-2 | TRBD2 | TGTGCCAGCAGCTCATCAGGACTAGCGGGGCTGGGCGAGCAGTACTTC | CASSSSGLAGLGEQYF
TRBJ2-1 | NA | TRBV7-6 | NA | TGTGCCAGCAGCTCCAGACTGAAAAGCTCCTACAATGAGCAGTTCTTC | CASSSRLKSSYNEQFF
TRBJ2-1 | NA | TRBV9 | TRBD1 | TGTGCCAGCAGCGTAGCTGGGACAGGGATTCACAATGAGCAGTTCTTC | CASSVAGTGIHNEQFF
TRBJ2-7 | NA | TRBV7-3 | TRBD2 | TGTGCCAGCAGCTTATCACTAGCGGGGGCTGGGGAGCAGTACTTC | CASSLSLAGAGEQYF
TRBJ2-1 | NA | TRBV5-1 | NA | TGCGCCAGCAGCTTGGGGCCCACTCGGGGCTCCTACAATGAGCAGTTCTTC | CASSLGPTRGSYNEQFF
TRBJ2-4 | NA | TRBV7-9 | NA | TGTGCCAGCAGCTTAGGCGGGGCCCCCAAAAACATTCAGTACTTC | CASSLGGAPKNIQYF
TRBJ1-2 | NA | TRBV27 | NA | TGTGCCAGCAGCGCTACAGTGACCTATGGCTACACCTTC | CASSATVTYGYTF
TRBJ1-6 | NA | TRBV28 | NA | TGTGCCAGCAGTTTAGCCCTAGGGGGTGCTGATAATTCACCCCTCCACTTT | CASSLALGGADNSPLHF
TRBJ1-1 | NA | TRBV3-1/TRBV3-2 | NA | TGTGCCAGCAGCTGGGGACAGAACACTGAAGCTTTCTTT | CASSWGQNTEAFF
TRBJ1-1 | NA | TRBV9 | NA | TGTGCCAGCAGCGTAGACATGAACACTGAAGCTTTCTTT | CASSVDMNTEAFF
TRBJ1-1 | NA | TRBV30 | NA | TGTGCCTGGAGTGAGACGGCTCTGGGGGGTGAAGCTTTCTTT | CAWSETALGGEAFF
TRBJ1-1 | few | TRBV15 | NA | TGTGCCACCAGCAGAGTGAGGGATGAAGCTTTCTTT | CATSRVRDEAFF
TRBJ2-3 | NA | TRBV2 | TRBD2 | TGTGCCAGGGACTCTAGCGGCTCCACAGATACGCAGTATTTT | CARDSSGSTDTQYF
TRBJ1-1 | few | TRBV7-9 | NA | TGTGCCAGCAGCTCCTCGACAGTAACTGAAGCTTTCTTT | CASSSSTVTEAFF
TRBJ2-2 | NA | TRBV10-3 | NA | TGTGCCATCAGTGACCTGTCCGGGGAGCTGTTTTTT | CAISDLSGELFF
TRBJ2-1 | NA | TRBV5-1 | NA | TGCGCCAGCAGCTCCCGACCGGGGGTAACCTACAATGAGCAGTTCTTC | CASSSRPGVTYNEQFF
TRBJ1-5 | NA | TRBV6-2/TRBV6-3 | NA | TGTGCCAGCAGTTACTCAACAGGAATACTTAGCAATCAGCCCCAGCATTTT | CASSYSTGILSNQPQHF
TRBJ1-3 | NA | TRBV5-4 | NA | TGTGCCAGCAGCCCCGGACTGATAAACACCATATATTTT | CASSPGLINTIYF
TRBJ2-7 | NA | TRBV18 | NA | TGTGCCAGCTCACCAGTTGGGACATTGACCTACGAGCAGTACTTC | CASSPVGTLTYEQYF